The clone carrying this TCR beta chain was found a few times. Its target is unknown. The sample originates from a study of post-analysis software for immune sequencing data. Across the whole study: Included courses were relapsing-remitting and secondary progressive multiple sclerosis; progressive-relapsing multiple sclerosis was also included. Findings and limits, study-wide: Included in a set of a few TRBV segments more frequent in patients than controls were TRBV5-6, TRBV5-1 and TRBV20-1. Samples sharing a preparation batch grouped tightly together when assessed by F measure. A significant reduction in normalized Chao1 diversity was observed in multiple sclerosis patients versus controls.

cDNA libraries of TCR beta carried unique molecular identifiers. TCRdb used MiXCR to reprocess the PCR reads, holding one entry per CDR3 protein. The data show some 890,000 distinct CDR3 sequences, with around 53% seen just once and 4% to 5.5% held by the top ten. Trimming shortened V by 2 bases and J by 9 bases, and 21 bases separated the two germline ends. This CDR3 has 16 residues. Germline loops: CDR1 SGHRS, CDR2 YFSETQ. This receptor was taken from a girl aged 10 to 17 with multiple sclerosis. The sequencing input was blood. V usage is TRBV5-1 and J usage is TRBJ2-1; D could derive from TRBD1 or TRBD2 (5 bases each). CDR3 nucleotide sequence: TGCGCCAGCAGCTTCTCTCCGGGGCCCCAAAGGGGTGAGCAGTTCTTC. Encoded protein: CASSFSPGPQRGEQFF.